Each of the 15 T cell receptor beta chains below was sequenced from the same sample in a study of cytomegalovirus exposure and HLA in healthy donors (dated by TCRdb to about 2017). The library was obtained by the immunoSEQ multiplex PCR assay. A mixture of 60 forward primers for TCR Vbeta segments and 13 reverse primers for TCR Jbeta segments was used in the multiplex PCR. This is the immuneACCESS table as TCRdb keeps it, with only in-frame sequences that have V and J called. A part of the clones is gone; compared with another copy, unresolved V genes explain less than half, and the rest is unexplained. Present in this sample are around 180,000 clones, about 77% of which were seen just once. In total, the top ten clones hold around 6% of the sample. The material sequenced was PBMCs. The receptor set was obtained from a woman aged 25 to 39 in good health and CMV-seropositive.

The chain carries TRBV19 and TRBJ2-5, with D perhaps matching TRBD2 (6 bases). V lost 1 base, J lost 2 bases, and 8 bases lay in between. The CDR3 length is 14 residues. The germline gives CDR1 LNHDA, CDR2 SQIVND (reference sequence). The CDR3 nucleotides are TGTGCCAGTAGTATAGGGAGGGGTCAAGAGACCCAGTACTTC. Protein: CASSIGRGQETQYF.

The chain carries TRBV7-9 and TRBJ2-1, with 9 bases that match TRBD2. Germline-derived CDR1 and CDR2 are SEHNR and FQNEAQ (reference sequence). This CDR3 has 18 amino acids. Trimming took 5 bases from V and 9 from J; bases not matched to a gene: 20. CDR3 region: CASSPHGLASDLSGEQFF. The DNA for the CDR3 is TGTGCCAGCAGCCCACACGGACTAGCGAGTGATCTTTCAGGTGAGCAGTTCTTC.

This clone was picked up a small number of times. The germline gene is not matched at one end of the junction; a read error may be the cause. The CDR3: CSSSFSSGRVQETQYF. DNA for the CDR3: TGTTCCAGCAGCTTCTCAAGCGGGAGAGTTCAAGAGACCCAGTACTTC. This chain uses TRBV7-9 with TRBJ2-5; 8 bases map to TRBD2. This CDR3 comprises 16 residues. Germline V CDR1 and CDR2: SEHNR, FQNEAQ (reference sequence).

The chain links TRBV9 to TRBJ2-1; 9 bases map to TRBD2. The germline CDR1 and CDR2 sequences are SGDLS and YYNGEE. With 4 bases clipped from V and 8 bases from J, the junction kept 10 bases outside the gene matches. The CDR3 totals 15 residues. CDR3 sequence (DNA): TGTGCCAGCAGCATTACACCGGGACTAGCCGATGAGCAGTTCTTC. Amino acids: CASSITPGLADEQFF.

As DNA, the CDR3 is TGTGCCAGCAGCTTGGGGGCGGGGGCGAGCTCAGGACCCCTCCACTTT. The encoded protein is CASSLGAGASSGPLHF. This chain uses TRBV5-6 with TRBJ1-6; TRBD1 is a possible D gene (6 bases). CDR1 is SGHDT and CDR2 is YYEEEE in the germline V gene. V lost 0 bases to trimming and J lost 12 bases, with 19 bases between them. CDR3 size: 16 residues.

This clone has just one count. The chain links TRBV4-2 to TRBJ2-3; possible D gene TRBD2, 6 bases. CDR3 length: 17 amino acids. V was pared by 0 bases and J by 0 bases, with 13 bases between. CDR1 and CDR2 (germline): LGHNA, YNFKEQ. In nucleotides, the CDR3 is TGTGCCAGCAGCCAAGAACGGGGCGGGGTGAGCACAGATACGCAGTATTTT. Translation: CASSQERGGVSTDTQYF.

J is TRBJ2-2 and V is TRBV9, with 9 bases lining up with TRBD2. Germline V lookup: CDR1 SGDLS, CDR2 YYNGEE. V lost 0 bases, J lost 5 bases, and 11 bases stayed unmatched. This CDR3 contains 18 residues. The CDR3 DNA follows: TGTGCCAGCAGCGTAGTTGGTGGCGGGAGGGCCTTTACCGGGGAGCTGTTTTTT. Its protein is CASSVVGGGRAFTGELFF.

This clone was seen just once. This chain connects TRBV4-2 to TRBJ2-3, with 14 bases that match TRBD2. The ends lost 2 bases at V and 0 bases at J; junction bases unmatched: 1. Germline-derived CDR1 and CDR2 are LGHNA and YNFKEQ. The CDR3 is made up of 17 amino acids. The CDR3 region has the DNA TGTGCCAGCAGCCAACGACTAGCGGGGGGGAGCACAGATACGCAGTATTTT. Its translation: CASSQRLAGGSTDTQYF.

The gene calls are TRBV5-1 and TRBJ2-7; weak D call: TRBD2 (5 bases). Trimming cost V 4 bases and J 7 bases, with 18 bases left between them. The CDR3 has 14 residues. CDR1 and CDR2 from the germline V gene are SGHRS and YFSETQ. This CDR3 reads CASSPTPPSGEQYF. CDR3 coding DNA: TGCGCCAGCAGCCCGACCCCACCCTCGGGGGAGCAGTACTTC.

The chain carries TRBV10-2 and TRBJ2-7; 7 bases map to TRBD2. After removal of 8 bases from V and 3 bases from J, the junction contained 16 bases not matched to a gene. The CDR3 contains 16 residues. Germline loops: CDR1 WSHSY, CDR2 SAAADI. CDR3 loop: CASQESPGLRLYEQYF. The CDR3 nucleotides are TGCGCCAGCCAGGAGTCTCCGGGACTACGTCTCTACGAGCAGTACTTC.

A single count supports this clone. DNA of the CDR3: TGCGCCAGCAGCTTGAACGACGGAGTAGATCAGCCCCAGCATTTT. It encodes CASSLNDGVDQPQHF. This chain joins TRBV5-1 and TRBJ1-5; D gene ambiguous. Germline assignment: CDR1 SGHRS and CDR2 YFSETQ. This CDR3 region has 15 residues. Trimming left V 1 base short and J 5 bases short, with 13 bases between.

The V call is TRBV7-9, the J call TRBJ2-7, with D unresolved. Trimming took 6 bases from V and 5 from J, leaving 14 bases between them. Germline V gene sequence: CDR1 SEHNR, CDR2 FQNEAQ (reference sequence). CDR3 size: 13 residues. The CDR3 DNA follows: TGTGCCAGCAGAGGCGACACTGTGCACGAGCAGTACTTC. This translates into CASRGDTVHEQYF. Combining the CDR3 with reference TRBV7-9 and TRBJ2-7 gives the whole variable domain DTGVSQNPRHKITKRGQNVTFRCDPISEHNRLYWYRQTLGQGPEFLTYFQNEAQLEKSRLLSDRFSAERPKGSFSTLEIQRTEQGDSAMYLCASRGDTVHEQYFGPGTRLTVT.

Of note for this clone: One junction end does not reproduce the germline sequence, and a read error may be involved. J is TRBJ1-1 and V is TRBV4-1; D is perhaps TRBD1 (6 bases). The length of the CDR3 is 17 residues. Germline CDR1 is MGHRA and CDR2 is YSYEKL. The CDR3 here is CASSQVLGAGLNTEALF. CDR3 DNA sequence: TGCGCCAGCAGCCAAGTACTGGGGGCAGGACTGAACACTGAAGCTCTCTTT.

This clone was detected only once. J is TRBJ2-2 and V is TRBV10-3, with D perhaps TRBD1 (6 bases). The CDR3 sequence is 17 residues long. Germline V gene data show CDR1 as ENHRY and CDR2 as SYGVKD. The V end lost 3 bases, the J end lost 0 bases, and 14 bases lay between the germline ends. This CDR3 is CAISEVTGTSNTGELFF. CDR3 bases: TGTGCCATCAGTGAAGTTACCGGGACATCGAACACCGGGGAGCTGTTTTTT.

The chain has TRBV19 and TRBJ1-3, with 7 bases lining up with TRBD1. CDR3 length: 16 amino acids. Germline assignment: CDR1 LNHDA and CDR2 SQIVND (reference sequence). Losses at the gene ends were 8 bases for V and 3 bases for J; bases not matched to a gene: 13. This chain's CDR3 is CASWDSGYPNGNTIYF. The CDR3 nucleotides are TGTGCCAGTTGGGACAGCGGCTACCCAAATGGAAACACCATATATTTT. The full variable domain, completed using reference TRBV19 and TRBJ1-3, is DGGITQSPKYLFRKEGQNVTLSCEQNLNHDAMYWYRQDPGQGLRLIYYSQIVNDFQKGDIAEGYSVSREKKESFPLTVTSAQKNPTAFYLCASWDSGYPNGNTIYFGEGSWLTVV.